This TCR beta chain was identified during a study of Ad26.COV2.S vaccination and SARS-CoV-2 variants. At the level of the study: A COV1001 Ad26.COV2.S trial-arm participant provided the sample. Each vaccinee took Ad26.COV2.S intramuscularly, once or twice 56 days apart. Study outcomes and limitations: Reportedly, spike-specific CD8+ and CD4+ T cell responses achieved substantial breadth once vaccination had taken place.

Method: immunoSEQ multiplex PCR; TCRdb's copy keeps in-frame clones and lacks some. Here the sample spans over 300,000 clones, approximately 83% being singletons. Documented treatment: 15 to 20 received Ad26.COV2.S at low or high dose, single or two shots; about 5 received placebo; per-sample allocation not given. Collection of the samples took place on day 63 after the first injection of vaccine or placebo. At a Boston site, the person donating was an adult of 18-55 years. Note on this clone: Its antigen is currently unknown.

The sequence was obtained from a person between 18 and 60 years old who received the Ad26.COV2.S COVID-19 vaccine or a placebo. The source material was peripheral blood, sampled in a trial of Ad26.COV2.S vaccine versus placebo.

The CDR3: CASSPRVVHEQFF. For the CDR3, the DNA is TGTGCCAGCTCACCAAGGGTTGTCCATGAGCAGTTCTTC. The chain is built from TRBV18 and TRBJ2-1; no clear D gene. Germline CDR1 reads KGHSH; CDR2 reads LQKENI. V dropped 2 bases and J dropped 8 bases, with 10 bases sitting between them. The CDR3 totals 13 residues.